This T cell receptor beta chain appears in the sequencing data of a study of cytomegalovirus exposure and HLA in healthy donors. Study-wide context: From donors who were HLA-typed, an early data release held approximately 91 million unique TCRs.

Comment on this clone: Its antigen is unidentified.

Each of the donors was a healthy bone marrow donor. Study observations and caveats: Cytomegalovirus status was reportedly diagnosed by the classifier with high specificity and sensitivity. Across all donors, roughly uniform sequencing depth was an assumption of the presence/absence analyses.

With 60 Vbeta and 13 Jbeta primers, the PCR was carried out. Generated by immunoSEQ multiplex PCR, the TCRdb table keeps only in-frame clones and is missing some. The sample contains roughly 100,000 clones, about three quarters of which appear only once. This TCR came from a man in his sixties in good health and CMV-seropositive. The source material was PBMCs.

CDR3: CASSQDLSGATYNSPLHF. For the CDR3, the DNA is TGCGCCAGCAGCCAAGATCTGTCTGGGGCCACCTATAATTCACCCCTCCACTTT. The genes are TRBV4-1 and TRBJ1-6; TRBD1 might be the D (5 bases). V lost 0 bases, J lost 2 bases, and 14 bases lay in between. This CDR3 contains 18 residues. Germline assignment: CDR1 MGHRA and CDR2 YSYEKL.